The next 28 T cell receptor beta chains were all read from a single sample in a study of control samples from healthy donors and cancer patients. Clones were read by immunoSEQ multiplex PCR, and TCRdb kept only the in-frame ones, dropping some. The table records about 120,000 clones, 80% to 95% of them present only once. Sequencing was performed on blood. The receptors derive from a young woman in good health.

The rearrangement uses TRBV21-1 and TRBJ2-1; the table's D call TRBD2 went unverified against the DNA. TRBV21-1 is labeled a pseudogene. This CDR3 comprises 14 residues. The CDR3 region has the DNA TGTGCCAGCAGCAAACTAGGTTGCGGGGGACTCCAAATCTTC. Protein: CASSKLGCGGLQIF.

This sequence joins TRBV24-1 and TRBJ1-2; D possibly corresponds to TRBD1 (5 bases). The V gene's germline CDR1 is KGHDR and CDR2 SFDVKD. V lost 4 bases, J lost 8 bases, and 19 bases lay in between. The CDR3 spans 15 residues. The CDR3 reads CATSEPDTSTGGYTF. In DNA form, the CDR3 reads TGTGCCACCAGTGAACCGGACACCTCCACGGGAGGCTACACCTTC.

The rearrangement links TRBV28 to TRBJ2-4, with D tentatively TRBD1 (5 bases). The CDR3 spans 17 residues. CDR1 MDHEN and CDR2 SYDVKM come from the germline V gene. Trimming pared 3 bases from V and 7 bases from J, leaving 22 bases between. The CDR3 DNA follows: TGTGCCAGCAGTTTTTCGGAATCGACAGTACCCGGGAACATTCAGTACTTC. This codes for CASSFSESTVPGNIQYF.

The chain combines TRBV2 with TRBJ1-2; 12 bases match TRBD1. V shed 6 bases, J shed 11 bases, and the junction held 16 bases outside the gene matches. The germline V gene encodes CDR1 SNHLY and CDR2 FYNNEI. This CDR3 comprises 16 residues. The CDR3 spells CASSETLPRDRGHYTF. For the CDR3, the DNA is TGTGCCAGCAGCGAAACCCTCCCTCGGGACAGGGGGCATTACACCTTC.

J is TRBJ2-7 and V is TRBV28, with D perhaps TRBD1 or TRBD2 (5 bases each). Germline V gene sequence: CDR1 MDHEN, CDR2 SYDVKM. V was cut by 3 bases and J by 2 bases, with 8 bases left in between. The CDR3 contains 13 residues. The CDR3, as DNA: TGTGCCAGCAGTTTGGGGGTAACCTACGAGCAGTACTTC. It codes for CASSLGVTYEQYF. The full variable domain, in which reference TRBV28 and TRBJ2-7 provide the parts outside the CDR3, is DVKVTQSSRYLVKRTGEKVFLECVQDMDHENMFWYRQDPGLGLRLIYFSYDVKMKEKGDIPEGYSVSREKKERFSLILESASTNQTSMYLCASSLGVTYEQYFGPGTRLTVT.

Comments on this clone: One end of the junction varies from germline; a read error may be responsible. V is TRBV24-1 and J is TRBJ2-7; a possible D gene is TRBD1 (5 bases). The germline CDR1 and CDR2 sequences are KGHDR and SFDVKD. CDR3 length: 16 amino acids. As DNA, the CDR3 is TGTGCCACCAGTGATTTGCAGGCAGGGTATTCCTCCGAGCAGTACTTC. Amino acids: CATSDLQAGYSSEQYF.

This chain links TRBV7-2 with TRBJ2-1, with D perhaps TRBD1 (6 bases). V shed 8 bases and J shed 1 base, with 12 bases lying between them. The CDR3 runs to 14 residues. Germline lookup yields CDR1 SGHTA and CDR2 FQGNSA. CDR3 sequence reads: CASGYRESYNEQFF. CDR3 bases: TGTGCCAGCGGTTACAGGGAATCCTACAATGAGCAGTTCTTC.

This clone was picked up a small number of times. The genes are TRBV28 and TRBJ1-6; 7 bases are shared with TRBD1. J was trimmed by 12 bases and V by 6 bases; bases with no gene match: 5. The CDR3 runs to 12 residues. In germline, CDR1 is MDHEN, CDR2 SYDVKM. CDR3 in DNA: TGTGCCAGCAGACCACAGGGGCAACCCCTCCACTTT. Its translation: CASRPQGQPLHF.

J is TRBJ2-7 and V is TRBV29-1, with unresolved D. Germline CDR1 and CDR2: SQVTM and ANQGSEA. The CDR3 totals 14 residues. V gave up 0 bases and J gave up 8 bases, with 17 bases separating them. The CDR3 sequence: CSVEEWAVTRQQYF. CDR3 in DNA: TGCAGCGTTGAAGAGTGGGCCGTAACCCGTCAGCAGTACTTC.

This chain joins TRBV9 and TRBJ2-7, with a tentative D call TRBD1 (5 bases). The length of the CDR3 is 15 residues. V shed 4 bases and J shed 3 bases, with 17 bases lying between them. Germline-derived CDR1 and CDR2 are SGDLS and YYNGEE. DNA of the CDR3: TGTGCCAGCAGCTCTTCGTGGGGCCCTAGCTACGAGCAGTACTTC. Translated, it gives CASSSSWGPSYEQYF.

The chain uses TRBV5-1 and TRBJ2-1; D ambiguous. V shed 0 bases and J shed 10 bases, with 8 bases lying between them. This CDR3 is 12 amino acids long. Germline lookup yields CDR1 SGHRS and CDR2 YFSETQ. The CDR3 loop reads CASSLEGREQFF. Written as DNA, the CDR3 is TGCGCCAGCAGCTTGGAGGGTCGGGAGCAGTTCTTC.

The genes are TRBV5-6 and TRBJ2-7, with D perhaps matching TRBD1 (6 bases). The CDR3 contains 13 residues. CDR1 and CDR2 (germline): SGHDT, YYEEEE. Trimming removed 4 bases at V and 6 bases at J, with 14 bases between. The CDR3 loop reads CASSPGTPSEQYF. CDR3 coding DNA: TGTGCCAGCAGCCCGGGGACACCCAGCGAGCAGTACTTC.

The chain carries TRBV14 and TRBJ2-1; D may be TRBD1 or TRBD2 (6 bases each). CDR3 length: 14 residues. Germline V gene data show CDR1 as SGHDN and CDR2 as FVKESK. Between the trimmed V and J ends, which lost 8 bases and 7 bases, there was a span of 18 bases. The CDR3: CASGDLGGWNEQFF. The CDR3 region has the DNA TGTGCCAGCGGGGACTTAGGGGGTTGGAATGAGCAGTTCTTC.

For the CDR3, the DNA is TGTGCCAGCGCTTTCGGAGGGGCTGAAGTCTATGGCTACACCTTC. Amino acids: CASAFGGAEVYGYTF. The J gene is TRBJ1-2, the V gene TRBV28, with D tentatively TRBD1 (5 bases). The CDR3 has 15 amino acids. Looked up from germline, CDR1 is MDHEN and CDR2 is SYDVKM. V gave up 8 bases and J gave up 4 bases, with 20 bases separating them.

The chain uses TRBV6-5 and TRBJ1-2; 7 positions agree with TRBD1. Losses at the gene ends were 2 bases for V and 2 bases for J; bases not matched to a gene: 2. The length of the CDR3 is 14 residues. Germline CDR1 is MNHEY and CDR2 is SVGAGI. CDR3 in amino acids: CASSYGQENYGYTF. CDR3 nucleotide sequence: TGTGCCAGCAGTTACGGACAGGAAAACTATGGCTACACCTTC.

V usage is TRBV9 and J usage is TRBJ2-1; D is tentatively TRBD1 or TRBD2 (5 bases each). Trimming cost V 1 base and J 5 bases, with 19 bases left between them. CDR3 size: 17 residues. From germline, CDR1 is SGDLS and CDR2 YYNGEE. CDR3 sequence: CASSVSGPPTGHNEQFF. The CDR3 region has the DNA TGTGCCAGCAGCGTATCTGGACCCCCTACGGGGCACAATGAGCAGTTCTTC.

The chain combines TRBV7-2 with TRBJ1-1, with a tentative D call TRBD1 (6 bases). CDR1 and CDR2 from the germline V gene are SGHTA and FQGNSA. The V end lost 6 bases, the J end lost 0 bases, and 17 bases lay between the germline ends. This CDR3 has 16 amino acids. The CDR3 region is CASRPQGILMNTEAFF. Written as DNA, the CDR3 is TGTGCCAGCAGACCTCAGGGGATCCTTATGAACACTGAAGCTTTCTTT.

The J gene is TRBJ1-1, the V gene TRBV29-1; weak D call: TRBD1 (6 bases). The CDR3 length is 13 residues. V shed 4 bases and J shed 4 bases, with 13 bases lying between them. Germline assignment: CDR1 SQVTM and CDR2 ANQGSEA. The CDR3 loop reads CSVGSSRGTEAFF. The CDR3 region has the DNA TGCAGCGTTGGTAGTTCCAGGGGCACTGAAGCTTTCTTT. Full variable domain (rest looked up from reference TRBV29-1 and TRBJ1-1): SAVISQKPSRDICQRGTSLTIQCQVDSQVTMMFWYRQQPGQSLTLIATANQGSEATYESGFVIDKFPISRPNLTFSTLTVSNMSPEDSSIYLCSVGSSRGTEAFFGQGTRLTVV.

This chain connects TRBV11-1 to TRBJ1-1; 9 nucleotides agree with TRBD1. The ends lost 4 bases at V and 5 bases at J; junction bases unmatched: 8. Germline loops: CDR1 SGHAT, CDR2 FQDESV (reference sequence). The CDR3 covers 15 residues. As DNA, the CDR3 is TGTGCCAGCAGCTCTAAAGGACAGGGGCGAACTGAAGCTTTCTTT. This encodes CASSSKGQGRTEAFF. The full variable domain, in which reference TRBV11-1 and TRBJ1-1 provide the parts outside the CDR3, is EAEVAQSPRYKITEKSQAVAFWCDPISGHATLYWYRQILGQGPELLVQFQDESVVDDSQLPKDRFSAERLKGVDSTLKIQPAELGDSAMYLCASSSKGQGRTEAFFGQGTRLTVV.

V and J are TRBV15 and TRBJ2-7, with 11 nucleotides matching TRBD2. CDR1 and CDR2 (germline): LNHNV, YYDKDF (reference sequence). V was clipped by 4 bases and J by 4 bases; unmatched bases: 6. The CDR3 has 15 residues. Here the CDR3 reads CATSKELAGGYEQYF. The DNA for the CDR3 is TGTGCCACCAGCAAAGAGCTAGCGGGAGGTTACGAGCAGTACTTC.

The rearrangement joins TRBV7-2 to TRBJ2-7, with a tentative D call TRBD1 (6 bases). Trimming removed 4 bases at V and 4 bases at J, with 23 bases between. Germline V lookup: CDR1 SGHTA, CDR2 FQGNSA. CDR3 size: 17 residues. The CDR3 DNA is TGTGCCAGCAGCTCCATTAAAACAGGGTTTCGGTGGTACGAGCAGTACTTC. As protein: CASSSIKTGFRWYEQYF. The complete variable domain, with remaining parts taken from reference TRBV7-2 and TRBJ2-7, reads GAGVSQSPSNKVTEKGKDVELRCDPISGHTALYWYRQSLGQGLEFLIYFQGNSAPDKSGLPSDRFSAERTGGSVSTLTIQRTQQEDSAVYLCASSSIKTGFRWYEQYFGPGTRLTVT.

This clone was recorded a few times. The J gene is TRBJ1-6, the V gene TRBV7-9; unclear D gene. The CDR3 length is 13 residues. The germline V and J ends were trimmed by 6 bases and 6 bases, with 9 bases remaining between them. The V gene's germline CDR1 is SEHNR and CDR2 FQNEAQ (reference sequence). CDR3 loop: CASRGLVNSPLHF. The DNA for the CDR3 is TGTGCCAGCAGAGGATTAGTTAATTCACCCCTCCACTTT.

V gene TRBV6-2 or TRBV6-3 combines with J gene TRBJ2-7; 15 bases agree with TRBD2. Germline V gives CDR1 MNHEY, CDR2 SVGEGT. The CDR3 is made up of 18 amino acids. Trimming at V came to 2 bases and at J to 2 bases, leaving 7 bases not matched to a gene. DNA of the CDR3: TGTGCCAGCAGTTACCCCGGGACTAGCGGGAGGCCGACCTACGAGCAGTACTTC. It specifies CASSYPGTSGRPTYEQYF.

The genes are TRBV28 and TRBJ2-3; TRBD1 aligns across 8 bases. Germline V CDR1 and CDR2: MDHEN, SYDVKM. With 5 bases clipped from V and 3 bases from J, the junction kept 16 bases outside the gene matches. CDR3 size: 18 residues. The CDR3 DNA sequence: TGTGCCAGCAGTCTCTCCGGGATGCAGGGGGCGTTGACAGATACGCAGTATTTT. Amino acid sequence: CASSLSGMQGALTDTQYF.

The genes are TRBV10-3 and TRBJ2-5; D is possibly TRBD1 or TRBD2 (5 bases each). Trimming took off 8 bases at V and 3 bases at J, with 16 bases between the two ends. CDR3 length: 14 amino acids. CDR1 ENHRY and CDR2 SYGVKD come from the germline V gene. The DNA for the CDR3 is TGTGCCATCCCCCAGGGAGTAAAAGAAGAGACCCAGTACTTC. Its protein is CAIPQGVKEETQYF.

The chain links TRBV24-1 to TRBJ1-4; 11 nucleotides line up with TRBD1. V shed 4 bases, J shed 10 bases, and the junction held 7 bases outside the gene matches. Germline values: CDR1 KGHDR, CDR2 SFDVKD. This CDR3 contains 15 residues. As DNA, the CDR3 is TGTGCCACCAGTGACCCGGGACAGGGGGATGGAAAACTGTTTTTT. It translates to CATSDPGQGDGKLFF.

V and J are TRBV12-3 or TRBV12-4 and TRBJ1-1; D uncertain. V was cut by 5 bases and J by 10 bases, with 14 bases left in between. The CDR3 contains 12 residues. The CDR3 bases are TGTGCCAGCAGTCTCGGGGAAGCTAGAGCTTTCTTT. Residues: CASSLGEARAFF.

This sequence joins TRBV6-6 and TRBJ2-5; unclear D gene. The CDR3 has 13 amino acids. In germline, CDR1 is MNHNY, CDR2 SVGAGI (reference sequence). Trimming shortened V by 6 bases and J by 1 base, and 9 bases separated the two germline ends. The CDR3 reads CASSPVGQETQYF. The DNA of the CDR3 is TGTGCCAGCAGCCCCGTGGGCCAAGAGACCCAGTACTTC.